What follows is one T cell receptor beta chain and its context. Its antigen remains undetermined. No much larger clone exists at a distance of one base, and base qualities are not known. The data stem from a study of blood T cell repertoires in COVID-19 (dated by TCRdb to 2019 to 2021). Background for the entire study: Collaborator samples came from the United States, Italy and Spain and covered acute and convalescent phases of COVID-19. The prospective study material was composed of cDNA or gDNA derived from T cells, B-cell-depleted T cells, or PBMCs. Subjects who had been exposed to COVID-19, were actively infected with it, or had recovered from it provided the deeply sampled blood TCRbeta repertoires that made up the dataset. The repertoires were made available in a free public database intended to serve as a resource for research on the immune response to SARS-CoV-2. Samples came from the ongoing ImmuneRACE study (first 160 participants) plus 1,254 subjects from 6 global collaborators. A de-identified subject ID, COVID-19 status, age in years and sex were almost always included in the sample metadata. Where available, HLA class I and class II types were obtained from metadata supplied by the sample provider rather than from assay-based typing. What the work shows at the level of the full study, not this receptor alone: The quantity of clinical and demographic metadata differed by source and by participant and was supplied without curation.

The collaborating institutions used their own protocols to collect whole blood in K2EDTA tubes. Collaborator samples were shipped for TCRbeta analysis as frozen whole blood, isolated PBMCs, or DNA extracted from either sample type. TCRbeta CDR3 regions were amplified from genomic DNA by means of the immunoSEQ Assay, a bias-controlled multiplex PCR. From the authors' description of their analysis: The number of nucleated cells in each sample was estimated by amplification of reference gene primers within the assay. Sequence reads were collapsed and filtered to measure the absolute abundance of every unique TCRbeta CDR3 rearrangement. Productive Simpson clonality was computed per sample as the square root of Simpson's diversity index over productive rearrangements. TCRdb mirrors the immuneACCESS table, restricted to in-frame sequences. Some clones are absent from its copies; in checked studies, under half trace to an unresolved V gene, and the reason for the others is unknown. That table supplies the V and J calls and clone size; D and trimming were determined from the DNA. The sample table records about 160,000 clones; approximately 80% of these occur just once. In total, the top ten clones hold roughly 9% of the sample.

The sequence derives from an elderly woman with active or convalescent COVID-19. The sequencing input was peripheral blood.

The bases are TGCAGCGTTGTCGGGTTATCCTACGAGCAGTACTTC. Its translation reads: CSVVGLSYEQYF. The chain uses TRBV29-1 and TRBJ2-7; no confident D gene assignment can be made. From a lookup of the germline V gene, CDR1 and CDR2 are SQVTM and ANQGSEA. V loses 4 bases, J loses 1 base, and the germline ends lie 8 bases apart. Spanning cysteine to phenylalanine, the CDR3 consists of 12 amino acids. CDR3 DNA is the only sequence kept; it has 36 bases, read in frame from the first base.